This entry features one T cell receptor (beta chain) sequence. Its antigen is not identified. This PCR relied on a set of 60 Vbeta primers and 13 Jbeta primers. Data came from immunoSEQ multiplex PCR; TCRdb stores just in-frame clones and leaves some out. In the table there are about 240,000 clones, 78% of which are singletons. The CDR3 loop spans 14 amino acids. The germline V and J ends were trimmed by 4 bases and 4 bases, with 11 bases remaining between them. CDR1 MGHDK and CDR2 SYGVNS come from the germline V gene. These data belong to a study of cytomegalovirus exposure and HLA in healthy donors. Study-wide context: A preliminary data release comprised around 85 million unique TCRs obtained from HLA-typed donors. Whole-study findings and limits: There were around 160 TCR beta chains listed as cytomegalovirus-associated.

Samples came from healthy bone marrow donors. This clonotype was obtained from a boy between 10 and 17 years old in good health and CMV-seronegative. Sequenced: PBMCs. The J gene is TRBJ1-5, the V gene TRBV25-1; perhaps TRBD1 as D (6 bases). The CDR3 region is CASSGAGTNQPQHF. In nucleotides, the CDR3 is TGTGCCAGCAGTGGAGCGGGGACAAATCAGCCCCAGCATTTT.